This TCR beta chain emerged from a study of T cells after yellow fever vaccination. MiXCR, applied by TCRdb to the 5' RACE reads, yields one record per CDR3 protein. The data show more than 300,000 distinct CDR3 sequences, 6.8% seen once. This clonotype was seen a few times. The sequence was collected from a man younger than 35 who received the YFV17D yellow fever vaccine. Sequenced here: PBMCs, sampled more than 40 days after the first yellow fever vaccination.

The DNA for the CDR3 is TGTGCCAGCAGCTTACCCCTTGGACAGGGGATAGAAGATACGCAGTATTTT. It specifies CASSLPLGQGIEDTQYF. This sequence joins TRBV7-9 and TRBJ2-3; 9 bases line up with TRBD1. The CDR3 is made up of 17 amino acids. V lost 2 bases and J lost 5; bases outside the gene matches: 11. Germline CDR1 and CDR2: SEHNR and FQNEAQ (reference sequence).